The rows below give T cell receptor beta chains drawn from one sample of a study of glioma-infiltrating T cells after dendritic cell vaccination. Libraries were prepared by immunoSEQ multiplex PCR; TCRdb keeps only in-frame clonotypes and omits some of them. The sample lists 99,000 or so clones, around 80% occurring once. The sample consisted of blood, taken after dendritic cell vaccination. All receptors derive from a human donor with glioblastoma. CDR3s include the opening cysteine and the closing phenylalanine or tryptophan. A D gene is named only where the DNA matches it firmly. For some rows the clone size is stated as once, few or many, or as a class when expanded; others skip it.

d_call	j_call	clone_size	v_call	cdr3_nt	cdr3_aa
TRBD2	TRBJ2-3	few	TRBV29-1	TGCAGCGTTCTAGCGGGGAGTACAGATACGCAGTATTTT	CSVLAGSTDTQYF
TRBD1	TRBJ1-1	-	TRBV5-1	TGCGCCAGCAGCTTGGACCCCCAGGGGGCACACACTGAAGCTTTCTTT	CASSLDPQGAHTEAFF
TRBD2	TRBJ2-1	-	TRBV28	TGTGCCAGCAGTTACCTGGGACTAGCCCCTTTTCGCAATGAGCAGTTCTTC	CASSYLGLAPFRNEQFF
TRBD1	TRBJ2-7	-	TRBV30	TGTGCCTGGAGTGCTTTAATCTCCAGGGGGTACGAGCAGCACTTC	CAWSALISRGYEQHF
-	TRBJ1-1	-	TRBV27	TGTGCCAGCAGTCGCCAGGGCGTGATGAACACTGAAGCTTTCTTT	CASSRQGVMNTEAFF
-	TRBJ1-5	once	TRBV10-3	TGTGCCATCAGTGAGTCGATGGGGAGTGGGCAACTTAGCAATCAGCCCCAGCATTTT	CAISESMGSGQLSNQPQHF
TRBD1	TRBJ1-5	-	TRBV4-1	TGCGCCAGCAGCCCCCAGACAGGGCAGGGGAATCAGCCCCAGCATTTT	CASSPQTGQGNQPQHF
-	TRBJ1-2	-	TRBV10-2	TGCGCCAGCAGTGAGTCAGGAGGCTTCCCAAACTATGGCTACACCTTC	CASSESGGFPNYGYTF
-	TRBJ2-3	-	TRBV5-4	TGTGCCAGCAGCTTGGCAGTGGGGGGGCCAGATACGCAGTATTTT	CASSLAVGGPDTQYF
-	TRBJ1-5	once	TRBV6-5	TGTGCCAGCAGTTATCGGGGAGTCAATCAGCCCCAGCATTTT	CASSYRGVNQPQHF
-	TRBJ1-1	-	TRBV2	TGTGCCAGCAGTTCCCAGGGGAACGTGAACACTGAAGCTTTCTTT	CASSSQGNVNTEAFF
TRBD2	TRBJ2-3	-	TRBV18	TGTGCCAGCTCACCACGGGGACTAACAGATACGCAGTATTTT	CASSPRGLTDTQYF
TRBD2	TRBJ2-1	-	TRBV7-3	TGTGCCAGCAGCCCTAGCGGGGGGGCTTTCAATGAGCAGTTCTTC	CASSPSGGAFNEQFF
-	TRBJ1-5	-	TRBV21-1	TGTGCCAGCAGCCCTCTGTCGGTGAATCAGCCCCAGCATTTT	CASSPLSVNQPQHF
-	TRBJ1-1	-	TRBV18	TGTGCCAGCTCCGATCAGCAGCAGGGGAACACTGAAGCTTTCTTT	CASSDQQQGNTEAFF
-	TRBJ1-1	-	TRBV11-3	TGTGCCAGCAGCTTAGGCGGATTGAACACTGAAGCTTTCTTT	CASSLGGLNTEAFF
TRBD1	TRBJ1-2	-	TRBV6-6	TGTGCCAGCAGGTACGGGACAGGGGAAAATGGCTACACCTTC	CASRYGTGENGYTF
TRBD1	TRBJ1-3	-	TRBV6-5	TGTGCCAGCAGCAGAGGACAGGGACCGAGAAACACCATATATTTT	CASSRGQGPRNTIYF
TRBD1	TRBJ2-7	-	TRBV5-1	TGCGCCAGCAGCTTACAGGGGGGTATCGACGAGCAGTACTTC	CASSLQGGIDEQYF
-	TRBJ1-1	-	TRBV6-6	TGTGCCAGCAGTTACGACAGACAAGACACTGAAGCTTTCTTT	CASSYDRQDTEAFF
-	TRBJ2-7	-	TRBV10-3	TGTGCCATCAGTGAAAAGGCGCGGGACGGTCTATCCTACGAGCAGTACTTC	CAISEKARDGLSYEQYF
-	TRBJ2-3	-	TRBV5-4	TGTGCCAGCAGATCTGAGGCAGGGGCCACAGATACGCAGTATTTT	CASRSEAGATDTQYF
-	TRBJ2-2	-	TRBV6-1	TGTGCCAGCAGTGGTCAGGGGCGCACCGGGGAGCTGTTTTTT	CASSGQGRTGELFF
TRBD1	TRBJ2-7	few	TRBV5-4	TGTGCCAGCAGCAAGGGACAGGGGAGGCACGAGCAGTACTTC	CASSKGQGRHEQYF
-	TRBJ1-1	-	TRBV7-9	TGTGCCAGCAGCCCTAGGGGCATAGGGAGGATTGACACTGAAGCTTTCTTT	CASSPRGIGRIDTEAFF
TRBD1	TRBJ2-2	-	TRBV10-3	TGTGCCATCAGTGATACAGGGGTTAACACCGGGGAGCTGTTTTTT	CAISDTGVNTGELFF
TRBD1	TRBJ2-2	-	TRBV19	TGTGCCAGTAGGAGGACAGGGCCAACCGGGGAGCTGTTTTTT	CASRRTGPTGELFF
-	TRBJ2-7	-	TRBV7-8	TGTGCCAGCAGCCTGTACATGTACGAGCAGTACTTC	CASSLYMYEQYF
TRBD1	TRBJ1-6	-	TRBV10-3	TGTGCCATCAGCGAGAGGACAGGGAAGCTCTTTAATTCACCCCTCCACTTT	CAISERTGKLFNSPLHF
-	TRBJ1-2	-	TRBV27	TGTGCCAGCAGTTTATCCAGGGGCTATGGCTACACCTTC	CASSLSRGYGYTF
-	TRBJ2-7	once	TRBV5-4	TGTGCCAGCAGCCAGATTATCCGCAGCGAGCAGTACTTC	CASSQIIRSEQYF
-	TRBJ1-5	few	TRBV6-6	TGTGCCAGCAGGGAGGGACCGATGAGCAATCAGCCCCAGCATTTT	CASREGPMSNQPQHF
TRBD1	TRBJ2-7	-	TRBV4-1	TGCGCCAGCAGCCAAGGAGGACAGGTATACTACGAGCAGTACTTC	CASSQGGQVYYEQYF
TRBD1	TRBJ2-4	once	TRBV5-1	TGCGCCAGCAGCGGGAAGGGGACAGGGGGCCATTACATTCAGTACTTC	CASSGKGTGGHYIQYF
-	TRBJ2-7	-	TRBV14	TGTGCCAGCAGCCAGTGGGGCCTCGGGTCCTACGAGCAGTACTTC	CASSQWGLGSYEQYF
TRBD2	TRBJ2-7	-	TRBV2	TGTGCCAGCAGTGAGACTAGCGACTCCTACGAGCAGTACTTC	CASSETSDSYEQYF
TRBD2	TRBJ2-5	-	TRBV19	TGTGCCAGTAAACTTCAAGCGGGGGGTCAAGAGACCCAGTACTTC	CASKLQAGGQETQYF
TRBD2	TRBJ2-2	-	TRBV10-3	TGTGCGGCCCGGGGGGGGGAGAGCGGGAGTGACACCGGGGAGCTGTTTTTT	CAARGGESGSDTGELFF